Shown below are 11 T cell receptor beta chains from a single sample sequenced in a study of T-cell reconstitution after alpha-beta-depleted transplantation in children. A library of TCRbeta sequences, prepared with unique molecular identifiers, was generated. TCRdb called the PCR reads again in MiXCR, with one record for every CDR3 protein. Among about 200,000 distinct CDR3 sequences, about 15% were seen once, and the ten largest hold about 13%. The sample here was PBMCs from the stem cell graft donor, taken from the stem cell graft. Receptor source: a human donor who donated a stem cell graft to a child with acute lymphoblastic leukemia.

The table lists this clonotype with many counts. The J gene is TRBJ2-2, the V gene TRBV20-1; 11 bases are a match to TRBD2. Germline CDR1 DFQATT, CDR2 SNEGSKA (reference sequence). After removal of 6 bases from V and 4 bases from J, the junction contained 7 bases not matched to a gene. The CDR3 extends over 15 amino acids. As DNA, the CDR3 is TGCAGTGCCGTACCGGGACTAGCGGCCACCGGGGAGCTGTTTTTT. Encoded protein: CSAVPGLAATGELFF.

This clonotype came up many times. V gene TRBV5-1 combines with J gene TRBJ2-3; 7 bases map to TRBD2. Germline CDR1 is SGHRS and CDR2 is YFSETQ. Unmatched junction bases numbered 8, after V lost 0 bases and J lost 4 bases. This CDR3 is 16 amino acids long. For the CDR3, the DNA is TGCGCCAGCAGCTTGGGTGCATGGGGGAGGGCAGATACGCAGTATTTT. Protein: CASSLGAWGRADTQYF.

This clonotype was seen repeatedly, ten times or more. The chain uses TRBV10-3 and TRBJ2-3, with 8 bases identical to TRBD2. V dropped 5 bases and J dropped 5; count of bases not matched to a gene: 9. Germline V gene lookup returns CDR1 ENHRY and CDR2 SYGVKD. The CDR3 is 15 residues long. The CDR3 nucleotides read TGTGCCATCAGTCTACCGGGAGGGCCGGGAGATACGCAGTATTTT. Amino acid sequence: CAISLPGGPGDTQYF.

V gene TRBV15 combines with J gene TRBJ2-7, with 9 bases aligning to TRBD1. The CDR3 runs 16 residues. The V segment lost 0 bases and the J segment 4 bases; nucleotides outside the gene matches: 7. Per germline, CDR1 LNHNV and CDR2 YYDKDF (reference sequence). For the CDR3, the DNA is TGTGCCACCAGCAGAGATGAAACAGGGGGCCGGTACGAGCAGTACTTC. It is translated as CATSRDETGGRYEQYF.

This clonotype was counted ten times or more. CDR3 bases: TGTGCCAGCAGCTTAGTTAGGATTAGCGGTTACACAGATACGCAGTATTTT. Translation gives CASSLVRISGYTDTQYF. The chain carries TRBV7-8 and TRBJ2-3, with D possibly being TRBD2 (6 bases). V lost 1 base and J 2 bases, leaving 16 bases between the germline ends. This CDR3 spans 17 amino acids. Germline V gives CDR1 SGHVS, CDR2 FQNEAQ.

This chain connects TRBV19 to TRBJ2-1; 10 positions match TRBD2. The J segment lost 8 bases and the V segment lost 1 base, leaving 8 bases of the junction unmatched. The CDR3 has 16 amino acids. CDR1 and CDR2 (germline): LNHDA, SQIVND (reference sequence). The DNA of the CDR3 is TGTGCCAGTAGTATAGGGACTAGCGGACCGGAGGATGAGCAGTTCTTC. It is translated as CASSIGTSGPEDEQFF. Based on the CDR3 plus reference TRBV19 and TRBJ2-1, the full variable domain is DGGITQSPKYLFRKEGQNVTLSCEQNLNHDAMYWYRQDPGQGLRLIYYSQIVNDFQKGDIAEGYSVSREKKESFPLTVTSAQKNPTAFYLCASSIGTSGPEDEQFFGPGTRLTVL.

At least ten counts were recorded for this clonotype. This chain connects TRBV20-1 to TRBJ1-5; 8 positions match TRBD1. Germline trimming cut 6 bases from V and 3 bases from J; bases unmatched to any gene: 7. The CDR3 loop spans 14 amino acids. Germline lookup yields CDR1 DFQATT and CDR2 SNEGSKA (reference sequence). The DNA for the CDR3 is TGCAGTGCCCAAGACAGGGGTTTCAATCAGCCCCAGCATTTT. Its protein is CSAQDRGFNQPQHF.

There are many counts of this clonotype. In DNA form, the CDR3 reads TGTGCCAGCAGATTACTAGCGGGATCCACAGATACGCAGTATTTT. As protein: CASRLLAGSTDTQYF. The V call is TRBV12-3 or TRBV12-4, the J call TRBJ2-3; TRBD2 matches at 10 bases. The CDR3 extends over 15 amino acids. J gave up 2 bases and V 6 bases, and 5 bases lay outside the gene matches.

V and J are TRBV7-8 and TRBJ1-2; D unclear. The CDR3 covers 13 residues. The germline V gene encodes CDR1 SGHVS and CDR2 FQNEAQ. The ends were cut back, 1 base at V and 4 bases at J, with 7 bases in the middle. CDR3 nucleotides: TGTGCCAGCAGCTTAGAGAGTACCTATGGCTACACCTTC. Protein sequence: CASSLESTYGYTF.

This clonotype has ten or more counts. The J gene is TRBJ2-1, the V gene TRBV5-1, with TRBD1 identical over 7 bases. In germline, CDR1 is SGHRS, CDR2 YFSETQ. The V segment lost 0 bases and the J segment 5 bases; nucleotides outside the gene matches: 5. The CDR3 is made up of 15 amino acids. The CDR3 loop reads CASSLGDRVDNEQFF. The CDR3, as DNA: TGCGCCAGCAGCTTGGGGGACAGAGTAGACAATGAGCAGTTCTTC.

This clonotype was seen repeatedly, ten times or more. The CDR3 nucleotides read TGTGCCAGCAGTGTCGACAGGAACACTGAAGCTTTCTTT. It yields the protein CASSVDRNTEAFF. The V and J genes are TRBV6-1 and TRBJ1-1, with D possibly matching TRBD1 (5 bases). CDR1 is MNHNS, CDR2 SASEGT, per germline. The CDR3 loop spans 13 amino acids. Trimming took 4 bases from V and 1 from J, leaving 7 bases between them.